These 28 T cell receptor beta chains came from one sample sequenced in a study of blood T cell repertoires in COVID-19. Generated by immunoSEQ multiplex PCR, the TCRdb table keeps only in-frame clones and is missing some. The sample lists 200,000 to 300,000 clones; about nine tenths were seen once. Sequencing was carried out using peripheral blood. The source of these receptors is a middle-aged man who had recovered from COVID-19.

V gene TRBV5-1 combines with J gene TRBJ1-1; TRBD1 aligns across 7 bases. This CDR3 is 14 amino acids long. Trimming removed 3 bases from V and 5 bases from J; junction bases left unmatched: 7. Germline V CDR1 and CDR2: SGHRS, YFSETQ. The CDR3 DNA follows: TGCGCCAGCAGCTACAGGGGTGGAGGGACTGAAGCTTTCTTT. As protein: CASSYRGGGTEAFF. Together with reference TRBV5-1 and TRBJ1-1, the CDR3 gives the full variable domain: KAGVTQTPRYLIKTRGQQVTLSCSPISGHRSVSWYQQTPGQGLQFLFEYFSETQRNKGNFPGRFSGRQFSNSRSEMNVSTLELGDSALYLCASSYRGGGTEAFFGQGTRLTVV.

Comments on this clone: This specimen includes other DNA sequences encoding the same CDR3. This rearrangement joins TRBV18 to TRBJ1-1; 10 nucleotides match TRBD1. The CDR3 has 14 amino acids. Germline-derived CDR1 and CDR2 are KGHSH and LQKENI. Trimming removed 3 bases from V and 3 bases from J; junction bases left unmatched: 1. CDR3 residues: CASSPTGGYTEAFF. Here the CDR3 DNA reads TGTGCCAGCTCACCGACAGGGGGCTACACTGAAGCTTTCTTT. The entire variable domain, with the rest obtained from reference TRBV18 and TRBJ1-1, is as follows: NAGVMQNPRHLVRRRGQEARLRCSPMKGHSHVYWYRQLPEEGLKFMVYLQKENIIDESGMPKERFSAEFPKEGPSILRIQQVVRGDSAAYFCASSPTGGYTEAFFGQGTRLTVV.

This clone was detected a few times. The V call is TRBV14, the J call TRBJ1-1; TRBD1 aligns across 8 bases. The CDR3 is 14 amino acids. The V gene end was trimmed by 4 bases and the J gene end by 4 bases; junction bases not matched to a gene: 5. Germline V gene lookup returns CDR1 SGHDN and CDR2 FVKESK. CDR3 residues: CASSPLDRGTEAFF. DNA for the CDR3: TGTGCCAGCAGCCCACTAGACAGGGGCACTGAAGCTTTCTTT.

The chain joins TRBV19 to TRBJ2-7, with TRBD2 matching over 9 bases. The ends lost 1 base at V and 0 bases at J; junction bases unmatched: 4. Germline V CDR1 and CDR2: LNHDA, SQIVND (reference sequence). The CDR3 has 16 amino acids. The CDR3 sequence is CASSIGGGASSYEQYF. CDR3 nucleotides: TGTGCCAGTAGTATAGGCGGGGGGGCAAGCTCCTACGAGCAGTACTTC. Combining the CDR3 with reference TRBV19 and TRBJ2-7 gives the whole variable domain DGGITQSPKYLFRKEGQNVTLSCEQNLNHDAMYWYRQDPGQGLRLIYYSQIVNDFQKGDIAEGYSVSREKKESFPLTVTSAQKNPTAFYLCASSIGGGASSYEQYFGPGTRLTVT.

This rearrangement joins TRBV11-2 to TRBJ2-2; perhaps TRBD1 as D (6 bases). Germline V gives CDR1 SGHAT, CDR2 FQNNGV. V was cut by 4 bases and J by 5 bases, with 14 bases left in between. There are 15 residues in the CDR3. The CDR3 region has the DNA TGTGCCAGCAGCTCTCCGGGACACCGAACCGGGGAGCTGTTTTTT. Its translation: CASSSPGHRTGELFF. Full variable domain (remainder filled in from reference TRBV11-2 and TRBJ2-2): EAGVAQSPRYKIIEKRQSVAFWCNPISGHATLYWYQQILGQGPKLLIQFQNNGVVDDSQLPKDRFSAERLKGVDSTLKIQPAKLEDSAVYLCASSSPGHRTGELFFGEGSRLTVL.

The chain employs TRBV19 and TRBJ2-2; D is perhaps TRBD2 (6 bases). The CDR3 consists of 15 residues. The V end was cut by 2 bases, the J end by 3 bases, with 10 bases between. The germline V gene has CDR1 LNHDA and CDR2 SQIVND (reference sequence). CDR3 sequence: CASSILPGDTGELFF. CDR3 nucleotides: TGTGCCAGTAGTATACTTCCGGGAGACACCGGGGAGCTGTTTTTT.

The CDR3 sequence: CASSPPSGRSSTDTQYF. The CDR3 DNA is TGTGCCAGCTCACCACCTAGCGGGAGGTCTAGCACAGATACGCAGTATTTT. This rearrangement joins TRBV18 to TRBJ2-3; TRBD2 aligns across 10 bases. The germline V gene has CDR1 KGHSH and CDR2 LQKENI. The CDR3 covers 17 residues. The V segment lost 0 bases and the J segment 0 bases; nucleotides outside the gene matches: 3.

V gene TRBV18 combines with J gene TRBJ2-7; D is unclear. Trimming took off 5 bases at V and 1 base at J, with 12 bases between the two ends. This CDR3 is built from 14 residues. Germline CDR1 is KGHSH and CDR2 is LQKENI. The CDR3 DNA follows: TGTGCCAGCTCAAGGCTTGACACTTCCTACGAGCAGTACTTC. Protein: CASSRLDTSYEQYF.

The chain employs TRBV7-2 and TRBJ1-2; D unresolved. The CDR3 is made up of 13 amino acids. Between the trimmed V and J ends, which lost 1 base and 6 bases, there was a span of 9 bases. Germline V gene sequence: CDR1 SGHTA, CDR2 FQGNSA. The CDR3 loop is CASSLGPGDGYTF. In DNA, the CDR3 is TGTGCCAGCAGCTTAGGCCCCGGGGATGGCTACACCTTC.

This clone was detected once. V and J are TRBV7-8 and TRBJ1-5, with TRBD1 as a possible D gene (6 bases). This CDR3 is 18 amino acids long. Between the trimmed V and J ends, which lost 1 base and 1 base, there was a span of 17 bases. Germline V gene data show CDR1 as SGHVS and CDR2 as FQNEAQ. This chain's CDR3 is CASSLVDRRVRSNQPQHF. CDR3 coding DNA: TGTGCCAGCAGCTTAGTCGACAGGAGAGTTAGGAGCAATCAGCCCCAGCATTTT. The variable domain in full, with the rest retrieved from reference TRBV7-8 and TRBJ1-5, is GAGVSQSPRYKVAKRGQDVALRCDPISGHVSLFWYQQALGQGPEFLTYFQNEAQLDKSGLPSDRFFAERPEGSVSTLKIQRTQQEDSAVYLCASSLVDRRVRSNQPQHFGDGTRLSIL.

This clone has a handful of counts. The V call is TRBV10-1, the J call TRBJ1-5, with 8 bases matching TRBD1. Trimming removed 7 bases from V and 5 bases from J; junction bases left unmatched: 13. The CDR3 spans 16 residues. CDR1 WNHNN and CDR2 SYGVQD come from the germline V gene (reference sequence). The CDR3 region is CASKTTGQGGHQPQHF. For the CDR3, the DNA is TGCGCCAGCAAGACTACCGGACAGGGTGGTCATCAGCCCCAGCATTTT.

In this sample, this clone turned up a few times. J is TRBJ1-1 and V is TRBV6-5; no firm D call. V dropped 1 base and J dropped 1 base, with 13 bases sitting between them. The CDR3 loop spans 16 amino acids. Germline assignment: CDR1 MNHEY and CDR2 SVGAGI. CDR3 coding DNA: TGTGCCAGCAGTTACTTGACCTCTACGGGGAACACTGAAGCTTTCTTT. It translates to CASSYLTSTGNTEAFF.

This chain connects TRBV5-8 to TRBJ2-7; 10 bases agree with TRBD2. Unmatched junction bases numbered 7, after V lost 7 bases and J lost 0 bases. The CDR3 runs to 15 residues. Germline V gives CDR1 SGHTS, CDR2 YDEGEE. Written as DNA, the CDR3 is TGTGCCAGCGGAGTAGGACTAGCGGTCTCCTACGAGCAGTACTTC. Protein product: CASGVGLAVSYEQYF.

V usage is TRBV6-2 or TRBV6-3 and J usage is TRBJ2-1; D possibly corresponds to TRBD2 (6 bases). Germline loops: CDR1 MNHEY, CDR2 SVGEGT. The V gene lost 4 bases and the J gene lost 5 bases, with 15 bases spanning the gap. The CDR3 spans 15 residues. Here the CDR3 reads CASSFVGTYNNEQFF. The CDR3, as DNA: TGTGCCAGCAGTTTTGTCGGGACTTATAACAATGAGCAGTTCTTC.

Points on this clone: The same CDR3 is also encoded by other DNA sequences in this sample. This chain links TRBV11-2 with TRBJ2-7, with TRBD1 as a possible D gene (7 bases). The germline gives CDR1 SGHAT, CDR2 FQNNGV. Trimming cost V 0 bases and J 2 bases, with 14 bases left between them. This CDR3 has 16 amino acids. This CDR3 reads CASSLDRAGGTYEQYF. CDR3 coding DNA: TGTGCCAGCAGCTTAGATCGAGCAGGGGGGACCTACGAGCAGTACTTC.

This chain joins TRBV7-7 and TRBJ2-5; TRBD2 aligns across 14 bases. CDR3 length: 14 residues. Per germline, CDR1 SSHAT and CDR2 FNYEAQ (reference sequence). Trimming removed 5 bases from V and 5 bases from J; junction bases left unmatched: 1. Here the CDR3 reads CASSRTSGRETQYF. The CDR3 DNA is TGTGCCAGCAGCCGGACTAGCGGGAGGGAGACCCAGTACTTC. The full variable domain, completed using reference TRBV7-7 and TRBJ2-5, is GAGVSQSPRYKVTKRGQDVTLRCDPISSHATLYWYQQALGQGPEFLTYFNYEAQPDKSGLPSDRFSAERPEGSISTLTIQRTEQRDSAMYRCASSRTSGRETQYFGPGTRLLVL.

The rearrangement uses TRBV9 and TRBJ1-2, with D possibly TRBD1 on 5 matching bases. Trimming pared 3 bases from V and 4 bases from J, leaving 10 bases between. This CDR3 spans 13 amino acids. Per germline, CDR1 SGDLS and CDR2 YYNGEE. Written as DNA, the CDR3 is TGTGCCAGCAGCGGAACGGGGGGCTATGGCTACACCTTC. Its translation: CASSGTGGYGYTF.

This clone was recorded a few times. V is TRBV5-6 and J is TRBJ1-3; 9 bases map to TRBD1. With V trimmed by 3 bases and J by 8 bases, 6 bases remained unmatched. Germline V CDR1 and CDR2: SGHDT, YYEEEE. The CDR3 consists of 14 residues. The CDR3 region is CASSSGQGVDTIYF. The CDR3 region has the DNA TGTGCCAGCAGCTCGGGACAGGGTGTGGACACCATATATTTT.

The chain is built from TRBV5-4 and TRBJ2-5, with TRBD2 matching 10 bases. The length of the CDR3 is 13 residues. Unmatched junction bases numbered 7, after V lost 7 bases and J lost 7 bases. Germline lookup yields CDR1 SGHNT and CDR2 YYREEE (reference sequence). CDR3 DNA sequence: TGTGCCAGCGCGGAAAGCGGGAGGGGGACCCAGTACTTC. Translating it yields CASAESGRGTQYF.

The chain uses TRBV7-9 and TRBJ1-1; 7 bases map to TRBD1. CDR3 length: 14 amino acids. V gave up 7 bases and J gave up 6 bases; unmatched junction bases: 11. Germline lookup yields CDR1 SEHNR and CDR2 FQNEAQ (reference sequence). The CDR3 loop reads CASTRPTGTPEAFF. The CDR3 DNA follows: TGTGCCAGCACCCGACCGACAGGGACGCCTGAAGCTTTCTTT.

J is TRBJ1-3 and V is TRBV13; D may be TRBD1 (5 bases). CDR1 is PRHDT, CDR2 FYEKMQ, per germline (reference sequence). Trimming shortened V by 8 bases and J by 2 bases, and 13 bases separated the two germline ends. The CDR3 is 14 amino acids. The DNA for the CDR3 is TGTGCCAGCCGAGTCGGGGGACCTGGAAACACCATATATTTT. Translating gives CASRVGGPGNTIYF.

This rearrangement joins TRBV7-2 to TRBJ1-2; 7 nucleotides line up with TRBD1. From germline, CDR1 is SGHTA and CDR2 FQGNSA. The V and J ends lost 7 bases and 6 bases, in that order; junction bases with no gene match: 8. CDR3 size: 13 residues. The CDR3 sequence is CASTQGGLDGYTF. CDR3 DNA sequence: TGTGCCAGCACCCAGGGGGGTCTGGATGGCTACACCTTC.

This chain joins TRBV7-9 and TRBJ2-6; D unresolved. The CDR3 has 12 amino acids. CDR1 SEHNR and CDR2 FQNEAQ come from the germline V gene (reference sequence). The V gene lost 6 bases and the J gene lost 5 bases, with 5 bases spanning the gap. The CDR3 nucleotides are TGTGCCAGCAGTTCTAGGGCCAACGTCCTGACTTTC. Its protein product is CASSSRANVLTF. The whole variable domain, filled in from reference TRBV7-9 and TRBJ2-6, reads DTGVSQNPRHKITKRGQNVTFRCDPISEHNRLYWYRQTLGQGPEFLTYFQNEAQLEKSRLLSDRFSAERPKGSFSTLEIQRTEQGDSAMYLCASSSRANVLTFGAGSRLTVL.

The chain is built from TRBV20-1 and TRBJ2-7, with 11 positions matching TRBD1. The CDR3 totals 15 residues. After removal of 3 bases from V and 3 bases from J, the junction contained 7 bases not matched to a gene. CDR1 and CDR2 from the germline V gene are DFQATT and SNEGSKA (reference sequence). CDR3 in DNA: TGCAGTGCTAGTGATAGGACAGGGGGCGTCTACGAGCAGTACTTC. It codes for CSASDRTGGVYEQYF.

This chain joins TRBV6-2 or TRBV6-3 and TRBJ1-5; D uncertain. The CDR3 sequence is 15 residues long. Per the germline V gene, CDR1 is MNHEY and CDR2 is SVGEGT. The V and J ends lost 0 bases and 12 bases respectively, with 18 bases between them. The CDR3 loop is CASSYSLQITELQHF. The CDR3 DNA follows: TGTGCCAGCAGTTACTCGTTACAGATCACCGAACTCCAGCATTTT.

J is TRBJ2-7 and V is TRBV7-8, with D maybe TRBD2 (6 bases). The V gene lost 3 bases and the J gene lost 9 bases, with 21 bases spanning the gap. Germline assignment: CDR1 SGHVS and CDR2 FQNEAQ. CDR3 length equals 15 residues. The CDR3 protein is CASSLRVMRGFVQYF. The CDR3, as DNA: TGTGCCAGCAGCTTGAGAGTTATGCGGGGCTTCGTGCAGTACTTC. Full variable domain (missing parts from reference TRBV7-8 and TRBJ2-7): GAGVSQSPRYKVAKRGQDVALRCDPISGHVSLFWYQQALGQGPEFLTYFQNEAQLDKSGLPSDRFFAERPEGSVSTLKIQRTQQEDSAVYLCASSLRVMRGFVQYFGPGTRLTVT.

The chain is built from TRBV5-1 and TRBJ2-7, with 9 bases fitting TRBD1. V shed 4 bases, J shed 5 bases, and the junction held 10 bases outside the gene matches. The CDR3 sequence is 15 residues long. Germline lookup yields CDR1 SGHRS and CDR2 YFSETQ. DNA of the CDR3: TGCGCCAGCAGCCGATACCGGGACAGGGAAAACGAGCAGTACTTC. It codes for CASSRYRDRENEQYF.

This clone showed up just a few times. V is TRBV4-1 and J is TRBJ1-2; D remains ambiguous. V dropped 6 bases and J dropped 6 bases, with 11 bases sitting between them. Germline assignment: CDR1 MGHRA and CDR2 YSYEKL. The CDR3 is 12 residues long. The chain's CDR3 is CASRSREDGYTF. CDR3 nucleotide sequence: TGCGCCAGCAGATCGAGGGAGGATGGCTACACCTTC.